What follows describes a single TCR beta chain. Data came from immunoSEQ multiplex PCR; TCRdb stores just in-frame clones and leaves some out. The sample gives 140,000 to 150,000 clones, around nine tenths of which show up once; roughly 1.7% is in the top ten. The data are from a study of T cell responses to AZD1222 COVID-19 vaccine. This CDR3 comprises 13 residues. Germline CDR1 MGHDK, CDR2 SYGVNS. Between the trimmed V and J ends, which lost 2 bases and 8 bases, there was a span of 12 bases. The source was peripheral blood, collected 28 days after the second AZD1222 dose. The V call is TRBV25-1, the J call TRBJ1-2; unclear D gene. This clonotype originated in an adult who received the AZD1222 COVID-19 vaccine. Here the CDR3 DNA reads TGTGCCAGCAGTGAACAATGGGTGGGGGGCTACACCTTC. It specifies CASSEQWVGGYTF.